The following is a T cell receptor (beta chain) sequence with its context. This entry is derived from a study of CD8 T cells in Susac syndrome. cDNA came from around 0.5 to 1 ug RNA primed by random hexamers. TCR beta CDR3 was amplified by immunoSEQ covering 54 Vbeta and 13 Jbeta. From the immunoSEQ multiplex PCR reads, TCRdb called clonotypes with MiXCR, one entry per CDR3 protein. The table includes approximately 120,000 distinct CDR3 sequences, more than 75% detected once. This CDR3 is 15 amino acids long. With V trimmed by 5 bases and J by 4 bases, 7 bases remained unmatched. Germline CDR1 and CDR2: SGHRS and YFSETQ.

Source material: CD8+ T cells from PBMCs. The receptor's source is a human donor with multiple sclerosis. The chain combines TRBV5-1 with TRBJ1-1; 11 nucleotides agree with TRBD1. The CDR3: CASSWTGGAGTEAFF. The CDR3 bases are TGCGCCAGCAGTTGGACAGGGGGCGCAGGCACTGAAGCTTTCTTT.